This T cell receptor beta chain was found in a study of response to subunit inactivated influenza vaccine. TCRdb redid the calling of the RT-PCR reads with MiXCR, one entry per CDR3 protein. The sample yields about 570,000 distinct CDR3 sequences, around 10% seen once. V lost 8 bases and J lost 5; bases outside the gene matches: 13. CDR3 length: 15 residues. This sample was also put to use in a study of T cells expressing NK-cell markers. From that study: The authors made TCR beta cDNA libraries by 5'RACE template switching. This switching added a universal primer site and UMIs. The sorts in several experiments were restricted to alpha-beta TCR T cells by an anti-gamma-delta TCR antibody.

The J gene is TRBJ1-2, the V gene TRBV12-3 or TRBV12-4; 8 bases line up with TRBD1. The sequence was collected from a man aged 50 or older who received an inactivated influenza vaccine. Sequencing was performed on PBMCs from blood, taken on the day of vaccination. CDR3: CASGSLLTGGYGYTF. The CDR3 bases are TGTGCCAGCGGCTCCCTCCTCACAGGGGGATATGGCTACACCTTC.